This T cell receptor beta chain was sequenced during a study of blood T cell repertoires in COVID-19. Assay used: immunoSEQ multiplex PCR; TCRdb lists only in-frame clones, some missing. The table includes roughly 28,000 clones, about three quarters detected once. The specimen sequenced was peripheral blood. The clonotype comes from a woman aged 70-85 years with active or convalescent COVID-19.

CDR3 sequence: CASSQVTSGQFSGANVLTF. For the CDR3, the DNA is TGCGCCAGCAGCCAAGTGACTAGCGGGCAATTCTCTGGGGCCAACGTCCTGACTTTC. This sequence joins TRBV4-1 and TRBJ2-6; 10 bases are shared with TRBD2. V was clipped by 1 base and J by 0 bases; unmatched bases: 6. The CDR3 spans 19 residues. Germline CDR1 and CDR2: MGHRA and YSYEKL.